A selection of T cell receptor beta chains follows, all from one sample in a study of T-cell memory formation after mild COVID-19. TCRdb ran MiXCR on the 5' RACE reads and lists one entry per CDR3 protein. The sample includes roughly 400,000 distinct CDR3 sequences, roughly 18% of them seen just once. Sequencing was done on a sample of PBMCs or a T cell subset sorted from them (not recorded which). Source of these receptors: a man aged 18 to 29 who had mild COVID-19 (a few samples of this study predate the infection). Cell type and time point are not known. CDR3s include the opening cysteine and the closing phenylalanine or tryptophan. The D gene is left open where the match is weak. For some rows the clone size is stated as once, few or many, or as a class when expanded; others skip it.

NA	TRBV18	TRBJ1-2	NA	CASSYEGRSGYGYTF	TGTGCCAGCTCCTACGAAGGGCGTTCCGGCTATGGCTACACCTTC
TRBD2	TRBV7-3	TRBJ2-3	many	CASSFGGADTQYF	TGTGCCAGCAGCTTCGGGGGGGCGGATACGCAGTATTTT
TRBD1	TRBV12-3/TRBV12-4	TRBJ1-5	NA	CASGDSYQPQHF	TGTGCCAGTGGGGACAGTTACCAGCCCCAGCATTTT
NA	TRBV18	TRBJ2-7	NA	CASSPTLSEQYF	TGTGCCAGCTCACCAACTCTGAGCGAGCAGTACTTC
TRBD2	TRBV20-1	TRBJ2-1	once	CSARPWTSGVEEQFF	TGCAGTGCTAGACCGTGGACTAGCGGGGTAGAGGAGCAGTTCTTC
NA	TRBV25-1	TRBJ2-7	few	CASRDTGEQYF	TGTGCCAGCAGGGACACCGGCGAGCAGTACTTC
TRBD2	TRBV20-1	TRBJ2-1	NA	CSARGSGDPDEQFF	TGCAGTGCCCGGGGTAGCGGGGATCCTGATGAGCAGTTCTTC
NA	TRBV11-2	TRBJ2-7	NA	CASSRHTYEQYF	TGTGCCAGCAGCAGACACACCTACGAGCAGTACTTC
NA	TRBV20-1	TRBJ1-5	NA	CSASIRASNQPQHF	TGCAGTGCTAGTATCAGGGCGAGCAATCAGCCCCAGCATTTT
NA	TRBV9	TRBJ2-1	few	CASSVYGQGHNEQFF	TGTGCCAGCAGCGTATACGGACAAGGGCACAATGAGCAGTTCTTC
NA	TRBV20-1	TRBJ1-2	NA	CSAAGGDF	TGCAGTGCTGCCGGGGGAGACTTC
NA	TRBV7-2	TRBJ2-2	NA	CASSFYLTNTGELFF	TGTGCCAGCAGCTTTTACCTTACAAACACCGGGGAGCTGTTTTTT
NA	TRBV19	TRBJ2-7	few	CASSQVGTRGYEQYF	TGTGCCAGTAGTCAAGTCGGGACAAGGGGGTACGAGCAGTACTTC
NA	TRBV15	TRBJ2-5	few	CATSRGFSQETQYF	TGTGCCACCAGCAGAGGTTTCAGTCAAGAGACCCAGTACTTC
NA	TRBV7-9	TRBJ1-1	NA	CASSLDGQTEAFF	TGTGCCAGCAGCTTAGACGGACAGACTGAAGCTTTCTTT
NA	TRBV7-3	TRBJ2-5	few	CASSARETQYF	TGTGCCAGCAGCGCCCGTGAGACCCAGTACTTC
TRBD1	TRBV5-5	TRBJ1-6	NA	CASSILGRGNSPLHF	TGTGCCAGCAGTATCTTGGGCAGGGGGAATTCACCCCTCCACTTT
TRBD1	TRBV7-9	TRBJ1-2	NA	CASVDRGHPNYGYTF	TGTGCCAGCGTAGACAGGGGGCATCCTAACTATGGCTACACCTTC
NA	TRBV3-1	TRBJ2-2	NA	CASSQGWMANTGELFF	TGTGCCAGCAGCCAGGGATGGATGGCGAACACCGGGGAGCTGTTTTTT
NA	TRBV7-9	TRBJ2-7	NA	CASQQGRSYEQYF	TGTGCCAGCCAACAGGGTCGATCCTACGAGCAGTACTTC
TRBD1	TRBV20-1	TRBJ1-4	few	CSGRQGGEKLFF	TGCAGTGGGCGACAGGGCGGTGAAAAACTGTTTTTT
NA	TRBV7-6	TRBJ1-5	NA	CASSLDPGSQPQHF	TGTGCCAGCAGCTTAGATCCGGGGAGTCAGCCCCAGCATTTT
NA	TRBV6-5	TRBJ1-6	many	CASSTGPLGSPLHF	TGTGCCAGCAGTACCGGGCCCCTAGGTTCACCCCTCCACTTT
NA	TRBV27	TRBJ1-5	many	CASSPGRLGNQPQHF	TGTGCCAGCAGCCCGGGACGATTAGGAAATCAGCCCCAGCATTTT
TRBD1	TRBV5-1	TRBJ1-2	NA	CASSFRTGTYGYTF	TGCGCCAGCAGCTTTCGGACAGGGACCTATGGCTACACCTTC